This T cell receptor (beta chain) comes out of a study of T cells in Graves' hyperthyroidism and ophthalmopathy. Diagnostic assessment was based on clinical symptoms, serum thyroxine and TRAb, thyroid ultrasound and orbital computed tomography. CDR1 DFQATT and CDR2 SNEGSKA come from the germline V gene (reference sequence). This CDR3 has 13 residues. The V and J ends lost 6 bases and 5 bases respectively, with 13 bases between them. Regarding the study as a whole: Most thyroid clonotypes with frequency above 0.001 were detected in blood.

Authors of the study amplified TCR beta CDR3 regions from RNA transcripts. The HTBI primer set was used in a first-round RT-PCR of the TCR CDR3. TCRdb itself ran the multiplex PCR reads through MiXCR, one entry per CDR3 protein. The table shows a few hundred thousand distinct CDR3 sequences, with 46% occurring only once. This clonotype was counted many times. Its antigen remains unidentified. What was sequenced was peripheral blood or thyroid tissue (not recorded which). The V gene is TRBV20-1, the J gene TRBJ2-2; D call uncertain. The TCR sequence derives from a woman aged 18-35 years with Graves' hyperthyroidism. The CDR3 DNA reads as TGCAGTGCCTCACTGACCAGGACCGGGGAGCTGTTTTTT. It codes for CSASLTRTGELFF.